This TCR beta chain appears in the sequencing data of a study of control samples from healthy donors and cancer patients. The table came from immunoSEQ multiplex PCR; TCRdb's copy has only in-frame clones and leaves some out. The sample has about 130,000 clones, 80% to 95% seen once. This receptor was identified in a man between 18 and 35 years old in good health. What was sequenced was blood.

The CDR3 bases are TGTGCCAGCAGCTTACAGAGCTCCTACGAGCAGTACTTC. Protein: CASSLQSSYEQYF. The chain is built from TRBV3-1 (or the pseudogene TRBV3-2) and TRBJ2-7; D unresolved. The CDR3 length is 13 residues. The V and J ends lost 5 bases and 0 bases respectively, with 8 bases between them. Germline V CDR1 and CDR2: LGHDT, YNNKEL (reference sequence).